This T cell receptor (beta chain) was identified during a study of blood T cells in healthy people across ages. Findings of the study overall: No one knew whether donors had CMV, which possibly confounded expanded clonotype changes. Diversity was higher, and naive CD4+ cells more numerous, in long-lived donors than in aged donors.

The authors ran a second PCR of 7 to 11 cycles using a sample-barcoded 5' primer and a J-beta primer mix. TCRdb itself ran the 5' RACE reads through MiXCR, one entry per CDR3 protein. This sample has almost 1 million distinct CDR3 sequences, with roughly 51% found just once. On this clonotype itself: The target antigen is unknown.

The sequence was obtained from a woman aged 60-75 years in good health. The material sequenced was blood.

As DNA, the CDR3 is TGTGCCAGCAGCTTATACGGGACTGGATGGGAGCAGTACTTC. Protein sequence: CASSLYGTGWEQYF. The rearrangement uses TRBV7-8 and TRBJ2-7, with D tentatively TRBD2 (6 bases). Trimming took off 2 bases at V and 7 bases at J, with 15 bases between the two ends. Per germline, CDR1 SGHVS and CDR2 FQNEAQ. The CDR3 length is 14 residues.